Presented here are 2 T cell receptor beta chains from one specimen sequenced in a study of T cell responses to AZD1222 COVID-19 vaccine. The protocol was immunoSEQ multiplex PCR, while the TCRdb copy is restricted to in-frame clones and leaves out a portion. The sample records 150,000 to 200,000 clones, 80% to 95% being singletons. Sequencing used peripheral blood, obtained 28 days after the second AZD1222 dose. Receptors originate from an adult who received the AZD1222 COVID-19 vaccine.

As DNA, the CDR3 is TGTGCCAGCAGCCAAGGCGGCCCAGGGGGCACAGATACGCAGTATTTT. Protein: CASSQGGPGGTDTQYF. The V and J genes are TRBV3-1 (or the pseudogene TRBV3-2) and TRBJ2-3, with D possibly being TRBD1 (6 bases). The CDR3 covers 16 residues. The V end was cut by 1 base, the J end by 1 base, with 12 bases between. Germline CDR1 and CDR2: LGHDT and YNNKEL (reference sequence).

The chain recombines TRBV6-5 with TRBJ1-4; 7 bases line up with TRBD1. In germline, CDR1 is MNHEY, CDR2 SVGAGI. V gave up 6 bases and J gave up 3 bases; unmatched junction bases: 7. The CDR3 consists of 15 residues. CDR3 sequence reads: CASRPQDRSNEKLFF. Here the CDR3 DNA reads TGTGCCAGCAGACCCCAGGACAGGTCTAATGAAAAACTGTTTTTT.